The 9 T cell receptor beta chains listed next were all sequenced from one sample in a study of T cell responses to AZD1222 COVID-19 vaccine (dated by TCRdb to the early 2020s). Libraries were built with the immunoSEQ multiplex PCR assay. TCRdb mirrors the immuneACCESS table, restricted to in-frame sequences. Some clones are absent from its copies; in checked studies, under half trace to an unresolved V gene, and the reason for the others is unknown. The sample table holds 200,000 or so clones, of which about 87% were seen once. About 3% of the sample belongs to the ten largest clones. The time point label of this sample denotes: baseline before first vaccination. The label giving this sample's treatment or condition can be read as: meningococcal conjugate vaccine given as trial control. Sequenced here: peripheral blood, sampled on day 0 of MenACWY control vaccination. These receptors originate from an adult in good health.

DNA for the CDR3: TGTGCCAGCAGCCAGTCCGCACAGGGGGCCTACGAGCAGTACTTC. It specifies CASSQSAQGAYEQYF. This chain connects TRBV3-1 (or the pseudogene TRBV3-2) to TRBJ2-7; 8 bases map to TRBD1. Germline V gene sequence: CDR1 LGHDT, CDR2 YNNKEL (reference sequence). CDR3 length: 15 residues. Germline trimming cut 3 bases from V and 2 bases from J; bases unmatched to any gene: 6.

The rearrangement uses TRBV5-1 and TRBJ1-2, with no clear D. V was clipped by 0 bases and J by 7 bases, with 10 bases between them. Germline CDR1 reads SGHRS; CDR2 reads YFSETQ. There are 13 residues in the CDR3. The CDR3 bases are TGCGCCAGCAGCTTGGGAGCCAGTTCTGGCTACACCTTC. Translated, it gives CASSLGASSGYTF.

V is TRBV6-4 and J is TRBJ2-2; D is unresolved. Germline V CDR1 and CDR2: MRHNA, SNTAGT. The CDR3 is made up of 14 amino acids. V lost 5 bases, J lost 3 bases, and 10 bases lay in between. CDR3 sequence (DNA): TGTGCCAGCAGTCCTCGGACGGACACCGGGGAGCTGTTTTTT. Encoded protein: CASSPRTDTGELFF.

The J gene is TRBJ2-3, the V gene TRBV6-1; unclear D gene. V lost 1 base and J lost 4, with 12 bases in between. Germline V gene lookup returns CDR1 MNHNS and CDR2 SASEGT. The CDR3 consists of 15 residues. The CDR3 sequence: CASSEGMRSPDTQYF. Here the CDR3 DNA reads TGTGCCAGCAGTGAAGGAATGAGGAGTCCAGATACGCAGTATTTT.

CDR3 loop: CASSYSRGAEVAQHF. CDR3 bases: TGTGCCAGCAGTTACTCTCGGGGGGCCGAGGTGGCCCAGCATTTT. The rearrangement joins TRBV6-5 to TRBJ1-5; TRBD1 might be the D (6 bases). V shed 0 bases and J shed 11 bases, with 17 bases lying between them. Per germline, CDR1 MNHEY and CDR2 SVGAGI. The CDR3 contains 15 residues.

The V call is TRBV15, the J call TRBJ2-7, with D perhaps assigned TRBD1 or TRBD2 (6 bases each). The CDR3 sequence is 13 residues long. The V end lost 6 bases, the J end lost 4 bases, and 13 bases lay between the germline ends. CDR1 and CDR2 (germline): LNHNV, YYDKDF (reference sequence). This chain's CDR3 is CATSSGASYEQYF. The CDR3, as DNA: TGTGCCACCAGTTCGGGGGCGTCTTACGAGCAGTACTTC.

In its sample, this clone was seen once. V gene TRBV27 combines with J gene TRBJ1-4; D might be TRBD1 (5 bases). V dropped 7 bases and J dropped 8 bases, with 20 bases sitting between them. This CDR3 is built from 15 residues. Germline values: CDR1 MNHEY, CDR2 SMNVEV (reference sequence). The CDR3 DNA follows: TGTGCCAGCAAAAGAATGGGGGGGATTTCGGAAAAACTGTTTTTT. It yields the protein CASKRMGGISEKLFF.

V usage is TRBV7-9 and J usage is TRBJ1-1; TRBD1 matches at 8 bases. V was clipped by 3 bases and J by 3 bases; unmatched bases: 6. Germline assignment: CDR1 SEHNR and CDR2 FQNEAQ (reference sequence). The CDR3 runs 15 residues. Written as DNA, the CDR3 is TGTGCCAGCAGCTTCTGGACAGGGATCGACACTGAAGCTTTCTTT. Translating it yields CASSFWTGIDTEAFF.

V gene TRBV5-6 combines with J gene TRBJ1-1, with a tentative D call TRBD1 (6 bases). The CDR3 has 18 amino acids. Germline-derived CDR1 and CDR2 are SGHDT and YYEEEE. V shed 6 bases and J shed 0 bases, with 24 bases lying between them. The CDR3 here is CASTLGVGGAEMNTEAFF. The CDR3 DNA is TGTGCCAGCACCCTTGGGGTCGGGGGGGCCGAAATGAACACTGAAGCTTTCTTT.